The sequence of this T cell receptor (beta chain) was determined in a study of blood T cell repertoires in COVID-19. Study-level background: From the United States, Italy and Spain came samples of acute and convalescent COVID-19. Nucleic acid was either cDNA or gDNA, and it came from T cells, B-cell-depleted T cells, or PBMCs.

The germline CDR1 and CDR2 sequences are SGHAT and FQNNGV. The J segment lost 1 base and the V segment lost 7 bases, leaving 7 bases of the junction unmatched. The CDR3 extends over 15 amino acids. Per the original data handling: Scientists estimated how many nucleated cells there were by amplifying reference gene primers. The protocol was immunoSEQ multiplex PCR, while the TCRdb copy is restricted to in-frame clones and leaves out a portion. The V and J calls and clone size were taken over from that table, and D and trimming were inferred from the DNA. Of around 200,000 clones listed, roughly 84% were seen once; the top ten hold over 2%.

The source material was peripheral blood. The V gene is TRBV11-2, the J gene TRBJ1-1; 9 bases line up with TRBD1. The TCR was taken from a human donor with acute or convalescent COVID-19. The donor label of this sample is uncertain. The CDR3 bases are TGTGCCAGCAACCCACAGGGGGCCGGGAACACTGAAGCTTTCTTT. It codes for CASNPQGAGNTEAFF.